This TCR beta chain comes out of a study of OX40 agonist ivuxolimab in advanced cancers. In the study overall: Patients were infused with ivuxolimab every 2 weeks at 0.01 to 10 mg/kg. Three patients, one with hepatocellular carcinoma and two with cutaneous melanoma, achieved partial responses.

This clone was picked up many times. Produced via immunoSEQ multiplex PCR; TCRdb's table is partial and in-frame only. The sample shows 100,000 or so clones, less than 95% of them seen only once. If patients had autoimmune disease history or systemic immunosuppression, they were excluded. Sequenced material: CD4+ or CD8+ T cells sorted from blood, taken in a trial of the OX40 agonist ivuxolimab. The sequence came from an adult with an advanced solid tumor such as melanoma, head and neck, liver or kidney cancer.

CDR3 nucleotide sequence: TGTGCCAGCCAGGCCACGGGACCCGGGGAGCTGTTTTTT. Translation gives CASQATGPGELFF. V gene TRBV11-2 combines with J gene TRBJ2-2; possibly TRBD1 or TRBD2 for D (5 bases each). V was shortened by 8 bases and J by 6 bases, with 13 bases between the two germline ends. The CDR3 is made up of 13 amino acids. Germline CDR1 SGHAT, CDR2 FQNNGV. Together with reference TRBV11-2 and TRBJ2-2, the CDR3 gives the full variable domain: EAGVAQSPRYKIIEKRQSVAFWCNPISGHATLYWYQQILGQGPKLLIQFQNNGVVDDSQLPKDRFSAERLKGVDSTLKIQPAKLEDSAVYLCASQATGPGELFFGEGSRLTVL.